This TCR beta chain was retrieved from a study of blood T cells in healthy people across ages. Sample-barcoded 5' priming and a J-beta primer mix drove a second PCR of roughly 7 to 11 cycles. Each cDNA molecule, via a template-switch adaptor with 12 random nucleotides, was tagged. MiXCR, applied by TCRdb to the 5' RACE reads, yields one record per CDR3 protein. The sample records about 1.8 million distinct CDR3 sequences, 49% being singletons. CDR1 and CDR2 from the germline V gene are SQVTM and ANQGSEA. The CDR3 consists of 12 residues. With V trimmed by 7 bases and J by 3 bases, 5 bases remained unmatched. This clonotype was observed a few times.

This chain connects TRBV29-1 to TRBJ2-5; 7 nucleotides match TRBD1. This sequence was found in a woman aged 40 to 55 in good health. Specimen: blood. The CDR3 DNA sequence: TGCAGCGAACAAGGGACAGAAGAGACCCAGTACTTC. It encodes CSEQGTEETQYF.